Described below is a single T cell receptor beta chain sequence and its context. The CDR3 runs 14 residues. V lost 0 bases and J lost 10, with 16 bases in between. CDR1 SGHDT and CDR2 YYEEEE come from the germline V gene. These data originate in a study of pediatric ulcerative colitis. Some clones are missing from TCRdb's copy, which holds only in-frame ones; the method was immunoSEQ multiplex PCR. The sample lists roughly 54,000 clones, around 87% seen once, with roughly 1.5% in the top ten. The receptor's source is a boy aged 5-17 years who was a control in a study of pediatric ulcerative colitis. The genes are TRBV5-6 and TRBJ1-2, with D perhaps matching TRBD1 (5 bases). Sequencing was done on a sample of blood. The CDR3 DNA sequence: TGTGCCAGCAGCTTGGTGGGGCGGAGTCCCTTCTACACCTTC. Residues: CASSLVGRSPFYTF. Full variable domain (remainder filled in from reference TRBV5-6 and TRBJ1-2): DAGVTQSPTHLIKTRGQQVTLRCSPKSGHDTVSWYQQALGQGPQFIFQYYEEEERQRGNFPDRFSGHQFPNYSSELNVNALLLGDSALYLCASSLVGRSPFYTFGSGTRLTVV.